This entry describes one T cell receptor beta chain. Its antigen is not identified. This specimen comes from a study of cytomegalovirus exposure and HLA in healthy donors. In the study overall: Sequencing of some 200 million T cells in an earlier analysis found 90 million to 120 million unique TCR beta sequences. For the approximately 410 genotyped donors, about 79% fell within the Caucasian-associated ancestry cluster.

Study-wide points: Researchers reportedly found TCR beta sequences accurately predicted most subjects' HLA-A and HLA-B alleles.

After removal of 5 bases from V and 5 bases from J, the junction contained 10 bases not matched to a gene. Germline lookup yields CDR1 SEHNR and CDR2 FQNEAQ (reference sequence). The CDR3 loop spans 15 amino acids. 13 Jbeta primers and 60 Vbeta primers were used for the PCR. Repertoires were generated with immunoSEQ multiplex PCR, while TCRdb's copy carries only in-frame clones and drops some. Among roughly 170,000 clones, 76% were seen once, and the ten largest hold roughly 0.76%. This cohort consisted of healthy bone marrow donors. The chain carries TRBV7-9 and TRBJ2-5; TRBD1 matches 8 bases. The source is a female donor in good health and CMV-seronegative. Sequencing used PBMCs. The CDR3 DNA is TGTGCCAGCAGCCCGGGACAGGCCGTTCGGGAGACCCAGTACTTC. It yields the protein CASSPGQAVRETQYF.